This T cell receptor (beta chain) was sequenced during a study of regulatory T cells in long-lasting Graves disease. About the research overall: The definition of persistent Graves' disease was over 5 years of antithyroid drugs with positive TSH receptor antibodies.

Time point: persistent/refractory GD, antithyroid drugs over 5 years with positive TRAb. With RNA extracted from PBMCs as input, the TCR library was made. All patients originated from an endocrinology department located in Xi'an, China. As for this clonotype: What it recognizes is unknown.

The V and J ends lost 5 bases and 7 bases respectively, with 14 bases between them. Germline-derived CDR1 and CDR2 are SGHVS and FQNEAQ. The length of the CDR3 is 13 residues. The authors built TCR beta libraries using iRepertoire HTBI primers and Arm-PCR of CDR3 regions. In the authors' methods: Overall, samples carried around 68 TRBV and 14 TRBJ segments. From the multiplex PCR reads, TCRdb called clonotypes with MiXCR, one entry per CDR3 protein. The V and J calls shown here were made by TCRdb, not taken from the authors' results. The sample lists approximately 400,000 distinct CDR3 sequences; 23% were seen once. Whole-study findings and limits: The study found TRBV28, TRBJ1-2 and TRBJ2-5 favored in persistent disease.

The sequencing here drew on peripheral blood mononuclear cells (PBMCs), taken when the disease was refractory, from a patient treated with antithyroid drugs. This sequence originates from a female donor with Graves disease. The chain joins TRBV7-8 to TRBJ1-2; D may be TRBD1 (5 bases). The CDR3 is CASSTRVGAGYTF. The CDR3, as DNA: TGTGCCAGCAGCACCCGGGTCGGGGCTGGCTACACCTTC.